The rows below give T cell receptor beta chains drawn from one sample of a study of beta chain features in type 1 diabetes. TCRdb's copy holds only in-frame clones and misses some; the assay was immunoSEQ multiplex PCR. The repertoire holds about 900,000 clones, with 17% as singletons. Specimen: naive CD4+ T cells from blood. These receptors all come from a woman aged 18 to 35 in good health. Both conserved end residues are part of each CDR3. Fields, in order: CDR3 protein, CDR3 DNA, V gene, J gene, D gene, clone size. D genes are given only for firm matches. A row's size may be missing; if present it is once, few, many or a size class.

CDR3aa: CASSSSPSWEQFF; CDR3nt: TGTGCCAGCAGTTCCAGCCCGTCGTGGGAGCAGTTCTTC; v_gene: TRBV28; j_gene: TRBJ2-1; d_gene: -; abundance: few
CDR3aa: CASKDTLAKNIQYF; CDR3nt: TGTGCCAGTAAAGATACCCTAGCCAAAAACATTCAGTACTTC; v_gene: TRBV19; j_gene: TRBJ2-4; d_gene: -; abundance: -
CDR3aa: CASSRSRGGPWDTQYF; CDR3nt: TGTGCCAGCAGCCGATCGCGGGGGGGCCCCTGGGATACGCAGTATTTT; v_gene: TRBV11-2; j_gene: TRBJ2-3; d_gene: TRBD2; abundance: few
CDR3aa: CASSKAEKPVVCGTDTQYF; CDR3nt: TGTGCCAGCAGCAAAGCGGAGAAACCGGTAGTTTGTGGCACAGATACGCAGTATTTT; v_gene: TRBV21-1; j_gene: TRBJ2-3; d_gene: -; abundance: few
CDR3aa: CASSQVRDRAYEQYF; CDR3nt: TGCGCCAGCAGCCAAGTCCGGGACAGGGCCTACGAGCAGTACTTC; v_gene: TRBV4-1; j_gene: TRBJ2-7; d_gene: TRBD1; abundance: few
CDR3aa: CASSFLTMAGGYGYTF; CDR3nt: TGTGCCAGCAGCTTCCTCACCATGGCCGGAGGGTATGGCTACACCTTC; v_gene: TRBV7-8; j_gene: TRBJ1-2; d_gene: -; abundance: few
CDR3aa: CSASAKQYF; CDR3nt: TGCAGTGCCTCTGCTAAGCAGTACTTC; v_gene: TRBV20-1; j_gene: TRBJ2-7; d_gene: -; abundance: few
CDR3aa: CASSDVIYGYTF; CDR3nt: TGTGCCAGCAGCGACGTGATTTATGGCTACACCTTC; v_gene: TRBV28; j_gene: TRBJ1-2; d_gene: -; abundance: -
CDR3aa: CSVRRGLTDTQYF; CDR3nt: TGCAGCGTTAGGAGGGGACTCACAGATACGCAGTATTTT; v_gene: TRBV29-1; j_gene: TRBJ2-3; d_gene: -; abundance: -
CDR3aa: CASKGGGSTDTQYF; CDR3nt: TGTGCCAGTAAAGGGGGAGGGAGCACAGATACGCAGTATTTT; v_gene: TRBV27; j_gene: TRBJ2-3; d_gene: -; abundance: -
CDR3aa: CASSLEANTGELFF; CDR3nt: TGTGCCAGCAGCTTAGAAGCGAACACCGGGGAGCTGTTTTTT; v_gene: TRBV4-2; j_gene: TRBJ2-2; d_gene: -; abundance: few